This T cell receptor beta chain derives from a study of T cells of healthy individuals. Trimming left V 11 bases short and J 0 bases short, with 14 bases between. Looked up from germline, CDR1 is ENHRY and CDR2 is SYGVKD. This CDR3 contains 14 residues. This clonotype was picked up many times. TCRdb reprocessed the 5' RACE reads via MiXCR and lists one record per CDR3 protein. This sample yields about 60,000 distinct CDR3 sequences, of which about 17% are seen a single time; approximately 4.6% belongs to the top ten. The chain links TRBV10-3 to TRBJ1-5; possible D gene TRBD1, 5 bases. The TCR sequence derives from a human donor in good health. CDR3 loop: CAANTGDSNQPQHF. DNA for the CDR3: TGTGCCGCTAACACAGGAGATAGCAATCAGCCCCAGCATTTT.